This T cell receptor (beta chain) appears in the sequencing data of a study of preoperative IRX-2 immunotherapy in early breast cancer (dated by TCRdb to the late 2010s). Libraries came from the immunoSEQ multiplex PCR assay. In TCRdb, the immuneACCESS table is reduced to in-frame sequences with V and J assigned. These tables do not hold every clone; where another copy was compared, an unresolved V gene accounts for under half, and the others remain unexplained. The sample table holds 43,000 or so clones, of which 85% to 95% were seen once. 1.5% to 2% of the sample is taken by the ten largest. In the paper's terms, the treatment or condition label means: preoperative locoregional IRX-2 cytokine immunotherapy. The samples were obtained from a phase Ib study that tested preoperative, locoregional IRX-2 cytokine immunotherapy designed to prime immune responses. Donors were patients with early-stage breast cancer who received IRX-2 before surgery.

As to this clone: Its antigen specificity is not known. No base quality values were provided; no much bigger clone lies one nucleotide off.

There are 16 amino acids in the CDR3, from cysteine to phenylalanine inclusive. The sequence is cut down to CDR3 DNA, 48 bases in frame from base 1. V is trimmed back by 1 base and J by 0 bases, and the junction contains 3 bases that no gene match accounts for. The germline V gene sets CDR1 to SGHDT and CDR2 to YYEEEE. The sequence derives from a human donor with breast cancer. The chain couples TRBV5-6 to TRBJ2-3, with 9 bases aligning to TRBD2. The sequences come from tumor tissue, collected after IRX-2 immunotherapy. The CDR3 in this case is CASSLTAGGSTDTQYF. The DNA sequence is as follows: TGTGCCAGCAGCTTGACTGCGGGGGGGAGCACAGATACGCAGTATTTT.